A selection of T cell receptor beta chains follows, all from one sample in a study of T cells in Graves' hyperthyroidism and ophthalmopathy. A single record per CDR3 protein comes from TCRdb applying MiXCR to the multiplex PCR reads. This sample has about 250,000 distinct CDR3 sequences, with around 20% found just once. Source material: blood. The receptors stem from a man under 40 with Graves' ophthalmopathy. The CDR3 runs from the conserved cysteine through the conserved F or W. D genes are given only for firm matches.

J gene: TRBJ2-5; V gene: TRBV6-1; D gene: TRBD2; CDR3 protein: CASSEGGGSSQYF
J gene: TRBJ1-1; V gene: TRBV29-1; D gene: -; CDR3 protein: CSVDPSTGNTEAFF
J gene: TRBJ2-7; V gene: TRBV6-1; D gene: TRBD2; CDR3 protein: CASSSQSGLAGGEQYF
J gene: TRBJ1-1; V gene: TRBV15; D gene: -; CDR3 protein: CATRRTTSMNTEAFF
J gene: TRBJ2-2; V gene: TRBV5-1; D gene: -; CDR3 protein: CASRAGLDTGELFF
J gene: TRBJ2-1; V gene: TRBV18; D gene: TRBD2; CDR3 protein: CASSPRASGSIYEQFF
J gene: TRBJ1-4; V gene: TRBV2; D gene: TRBD1; CDR3 protein: CASSEIGRGNEKLFF
J gene: TRBJ2-2; V gene: TRBV6-5; D gene: -; CDR3 protein: CASSIHGGELFF
J gene: TRBJ1-1; V gene: TRBV18; D gene: -; CDR3 protein: CASSPFKGDTEAFF
J gene: TRBJ2-5; V gene: TRBV7-6; D gene: TRBD2; CDR3 protein: CASSFRGGGSQETQYF
J gene: TRBJ2-3; V gene: TRBV25-1; D gene: -; CDR3 protein: CASSSKGVGMGATDTQYF
J gene: TRBJ2-7; V gene: TRBV27; D gene: TRBD1; CDR3 protein: CASSWEGTGEYEQYF
J gene: TRBJ2-4; V gene: TRBV11-2; D gene: -; CDR3 protein: CASSLDRFPGDIQYF
J gene: TRBJ2-7; V gene: TRBV12-5; D gene: -; CDR3 protein: CASALKAEPYEQYF
J gene: TRBJ1-1; V gene: TRBV3-1; D gene: -; CDR3 protein: CASSQPTSGATSFF
J gene: TRBJ2-1; V gene: TRBV20-1; D gene: TRBD2; CDR3 protein: CSVELGTSGRESYNEQFF
J gene: TRBJ2-5; V gene: TRBV5-1; D gene: -; CDR3 protein: CASRRDWQESQRGTQYF